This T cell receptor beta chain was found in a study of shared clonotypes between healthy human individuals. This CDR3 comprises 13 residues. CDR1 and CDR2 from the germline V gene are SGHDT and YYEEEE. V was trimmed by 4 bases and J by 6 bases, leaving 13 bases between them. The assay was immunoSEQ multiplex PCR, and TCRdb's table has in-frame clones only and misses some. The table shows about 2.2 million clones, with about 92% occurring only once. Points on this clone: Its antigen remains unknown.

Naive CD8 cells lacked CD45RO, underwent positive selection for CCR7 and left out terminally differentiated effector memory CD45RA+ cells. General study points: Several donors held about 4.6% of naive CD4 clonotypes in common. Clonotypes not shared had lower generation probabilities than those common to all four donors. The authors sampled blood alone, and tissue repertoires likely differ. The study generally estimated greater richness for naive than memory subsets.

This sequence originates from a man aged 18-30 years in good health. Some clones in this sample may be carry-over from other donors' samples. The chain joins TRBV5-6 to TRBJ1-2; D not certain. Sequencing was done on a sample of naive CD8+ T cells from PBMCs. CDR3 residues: CASSPWLEHGYTF. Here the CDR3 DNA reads TGTGCCAGCAGCCCCTGGTTGGAACATGGCTACACCTTC.